A selection of T cell receptor beta chains follows, all from one sample in a study of CD8 T cells in ankylosing spondylitis. Each CDR3 protein gets one entry after TCRdb re-called the 5' RACE reads with MiXCR. This sample carries about 150,000 distinct CDR3 sequences, more than 5.5% of them seen once, and the ten largest clones take around 12%. Sample: blood, either unsorted or a sorted T cell fraction (not recorded which). The receptors originated from a female donor with ankylosing spondylitis or in good health (not recorded which). CDR3s include the opening cysteine and the closing phenylalanine or tryptophan. Fields, in order: clone size, D gene, J gene, V gene, CDR3 DNA, CDR3 protein. The D gene is left open where the match is weak. The listing skips clone size in some rows; elsewhere it reads once, few, many or a size class.

clone_size: many; d_call: -; j_call: TRBJ2-2; v_call: TRBV5-6; cdr3_nt: TGTGCCAGCAGCGGCGTTCTGAGGGGCGACACCGGGGAGCTGTTTTTT; cdr3_aa: CASSGVLRGDTGELFF
clone_size: -; d_call: -; j_call: TRBJ1-6; v_call: TRBV11-3; cdr3_nt: TGTGCCAGCAGCTTAGATTTGGGAGCACCCCTCCACTTT; cdr3_aa: CASSLDLGAPLHF
clone_size: -; d_call: TRBD1; j_call: TRBJ1-4; v_call: TRBV7-9; cdr3_nt: TGTGCCAGCACGAGACAGGGGGCAGAGGAAAAACTGTTTTTT; cdr3_aa: CASTRQGAEEKLFF
clone_size: many; d_call: -; j_call: TRBJ1-2; v_call: TRBV29-1; cdr3_nt: TGCAGCGTTGACGATGGCGCCTATGGCTACACCTTC; cdr3_aa: CSVDDGAYGYTF
clone_size: many; d_call: -; j_call: TRBJ2-6; v_call: TRBV2; cdr3_nt: TGTGCCAGCAGTGACAGGGGAAAGGCTGGGGCCAACGTCCTGACTTTC; cdr3_aa: CASSDRGKAGANVLTF
clone_size: -; d_call: -; j_call: TRBJ2-1; v_call: TRBV5-6; cdr3_nt: TGTGCCAGCAGCTTGCAGGGCTCCTACAATGAGCAGTTCTTC; cdr3_aa: CASSLQGSYNEQFF
clone_size: many; d_call: -; j_call: TRBJ1-2; v_call: TRBV5-1; cdr3_nt: TGCGCCAGCTCCACCCTCCAGAAGGGCTATGGCTACACCTTC; cdr3_aa: CASSTLQKGYGYTF
clone_size: many; d_call: TRBD1; j_call: TRBJ1-4; v_call: TRBV5-1; cdr3_nt: TGCGCCAGCAGCTTGATGGGACAGACTAATGAAAAACTGTTTTTT; cdr3_aa: CASSLMGQTNEKLFF
clone_size: many; d_call: TRBD1; j_call: TRBJ2-7; v_call: TRBV3-1; cdr3_nt: TGTGCCAGCAGCCCAGGGGGCCTTTCCTACGAGCAGTACTTC; cdr3_aa: CASSPGGLSYEQYF
clone_size: many; d_call: -; j_call: TRBJ2-3; v_call: TRBV20-1; cdr3_nt: TGCAGTGCTAGAGACCCGACTGCCCTCGGGCAGTATTTT; cdr3_aa: CSARDPTALGQYF
clone_size: many; d_call: TRBD2; j_call: TRBJ2-3; v_call: TRBV5-1; cdr3_nt: TGCGCCAGCAGCCCCGACCCCCCAGCGGGAACAGATACGCAGTATTTT; cdr3_aa: CASSPDPPAGTDTQYF
clone_size: many; d_call: -; j_call: TRBJ1-2; v_call: TRBV4-3; cdr3_nt: TGCGCCAGCAGCCAAGACGGCCTGGGAGGGGATCTCGGTGGCTACACCTTC; cdr3_aa: CASSQDGLGGDLGGYTF
clone_size: many; d_call: TRBD2; j_call: TRBJ2-5; v_call: TRBV15; cdr3_nt: TGTGCCACCAGCATGGGACTAGCGGGGGGGGTTAATTTCCAAGAGACCCAGTACTTC; cdr3_aa: CATSMGLAGGVNFQETQYF
clone_size: -; d_call: -; j_call: TRBJ2-1; v_call: TRBV4-2; cdr3_nt: TGTGCCAGCAGCCAAGATAAGGGGGATGAGCAGTTCTTC; cdr3_aa: CASSQDKGDEQFF
clone_size: -; d_call: -; j_call: TRBJ1-1; v_call: TRBV3-1; cdr3_nt: TGTGCCAGCAGCCAAGTTAAGGGGGTTCCGGCTTTCTTT; cdr3_aa: CASSQVKGVPAFF
clone_size: many; d_call: TRBD1; j_call: TRBJ1-6; v_call: TRBV12-3/TRBV12-4; cdr3_nt: TGTGCCAGCAGCCGTCCCACAGGGGGTAGCTCACCCCTCCACTTT; cdr3_aa: CASSRPTGGSSPLHF
clone_size: many; d_call: -; j_call: TRBJ2-1; v_call: TRBV12-3/TRBV12-4; cdr3_nt: TGTGCCAGCAGTTTATCCAGAAGCTCCTACAATGAGCAGTTCTTC; cdr3_aa: CASSLSRSSYNEQFF
clone_size: many; d_call: -; j_call: TRBJ1-1; v_call: TRBV5-1; cdr3_nt: TGCGCCAGCAAGTCCGACCCTGGGGGGCTCGGCACTGAAGCTTTCTTT; cdr3_aa: CASKSDPGGLGTEAFF
clone_size: many; d_call: -; j_call: TRBJ2-5; v_call: TRBV7-2; cdr3_nt: TGTGCCAGCAGCTCCTTATGGGGAGAGACCCAGTACTTC; cdr3_aa: CASSSLWGETQYF
clone_size: many; d_call: -; j_call: TRBJ2-5; v_call: TRBV7-6; cdr3_nt: TGTGCCACGGCGCCGGGGCTGGGCGAGACCCAGTACTTC; cdr3_aa: CATAPGLGETQYF
clone_size: few; d_call: -; j_call: TRBJ2-7; v_call: TRBV30; cdr3_nt: TGTGCCTGGAGTCCCGGACAGTCAGAGTACTTC; cdr3_aa: CAWSPGQSEYF
clone_size: many; d_call: -; j_call: TRBJ1-4; v_call: TRBV29-1; cdr3_nt: TGCAGCGTTGTCGATGGTGGCGCGGGTGAAAAACTGTTTTTT; cdr3_aa: CSVVDGGAGEKLFF
clone_size: many; d_call: -; j_call: TRBJ1-2; v_call: TRBV29-1; cdr3_nt: TGCAGCGCGTCTGGGGGGGCCTATGGCTACACCTTC; cdr3_aa: CSASGGAYGYTF
clone_size: -; d_call: -; j_call: TRBJ1-4; v_call: TRBV7-9; cdr3_nt: TGTGCCAGCCGCTCCCCGGTTAATGAAAAACTGTTTTTT; cdr3_aa: CASRSPVNEKLFF
clone_size: many; d_call: TRBD1; j_call: TRBJ1-2; v_call: TRBV9; cdr3_nt: TGTGCCAGCAGAAGGACAGGGCCTAACTATGGCTACACCTTC; cdr3_aa: CASRRTGPNYGYTF
clone_size: many; d_call: -; j_call: TRBJ2-2; v_call: TRBV5-1; cdr3_nt: TGCGCCAGCGCGGAGGGGGGCTTAAACACCGGGGAGCTGTTTTTT; cdr3_aa: CASAEGGLNTGELFF
clone_size: -; d_call: -; j_call: TRBJ2-5; v_call: TRBV18; cdr3_nt: TGTGCCAGCTCACCGCCAAGACAGAGACAAGAGACCCAGTACTTC; cdr3_aa: CASSPPRQRQETQYF
clone_size: many; d_call: -; j_call: TRBJ2-1; v_call: TRBV25-1; cdr3_nt: TGTGCCAGCAGGGAAGGGTCCTCCTACAATGAGCAGTTCTTC; cdr3_aa: CASREGSSYNEQFF
clone_size: many; d_call: TRBD2; j_call: TRBJ2-7; v_call: TRBV7-2; cdr3_nt: TGTGCCAGCAGCTTGGCTAGCGGGGTTACCTACGAGCAGTACTTC; cdr3_aa: CASSLASGVTYEQYF
clone_size: few; d_call: -; j_call: TRBJ2-1; v_call: TRBV7-2; cdr3_nt: TGTGCCAGCAGCAGCAGGGAGGCCCGTCTACGCAATGAGCAGTTCTTC; cdr3_aa: CASSSREARLRNEQFF
clone_size: many; d_call: TRBD2; j_call: TRBJ2-3; v_call: TRBV9; cdr3_nt: TGTGCCAGCAGCGTAGGTCGGGGGGGCACAGATACGCAGTATTTT; cdr3_aa: CASSVGRGGTDTQYF
clone_size: many; d_call: TRBD1; j_call: TRBJ1-5; v_call: TRBV6-1; cdr3_nt: TGTGCCAGCAGTGAAGGGACAGGGGTGCCCCAGCATTTT; cdr3_aa: CASSEGTGVPQHF
clone_size: many; d_call: -; j_call: TRBJ1-1; v_call: TRBV12-3/TRBV12-4; cdr3_nt: TGTGCCAGCAGGTCAACAGCCAACACTGAAGCTTTCTTT; cdr3_aa: CASRSTANTEAFF
clone_size: many; d_call: TRBD2; j_call: TRBJ2-3; v_call: TRBV5-6; cdr3_nt: TGTGCCAGCAGCTTGCTAGCGGGGAACCTCACAGATACGCAGTATTTT; cdr3_aa: CASSLLAGNLTDTQYF
clone_size: many; d_call: TRBD1; j_call: TRBJ1-2; v_call: TRBV5-1; cdr3_nt: TGCGCCAGCAGCTCGAACCCGACGACAGGGAGAAACGGCTACACCTTC; cdr3_aa: CASSSNPTTGRNGYTF